The 10 T cell receptor beta chains reported below all come from one sample, sequenced in a study of Ad26.COV2.S vaccination and SARS-CoV-2 variants. Produced via immunoSEQ multiplex PCR; TCRdb's table is partial and in-frame only. Here the sample spans some 520,000 clones, roughly nine tenths being singletons. The treatment: roughly 19 received Ad26.COV2.S at low or high dose, single or two shots; about 5 received placebo; per-sample allocation not given. Sampling was performed 63 days after the first vaccine or placebo injection. The specimen was peripheral blood, collected in a trial of Ad26.COV2.S vaccine versus placebo. The source of these receptors is a person between 18 and 60 years old who received the Ad26.COV2.S COVID-19 vaccine or a placebo.

Only one count was recorded for this clone. The chain combines TRBV6-5 with TRBJ2-2, with 8 bases aligning to TRBD1. V shed 5 bases and J 4 bases; nucleotides not matched to a gene: 6. Germline lookup yields CDR1 MNHEY and CDR2 SVGAGI. This CDR3 is 15 amino acids long. DNA for the CDR3: TGTGCCAGCAGTCCCGGGACAGGAATCACCGGGGAGCTGTTTTTT. This sequence encodes CASSPGTGITGELFF.

The chain employs TRBV6-2 or TRBV6-3 and TRBJ2-7, with D perhaps assigned TRBD1 or TRBD2 (5 bases each). Per germline, CDR1 MNHEY and CDR2 SVGEGT. The CDR3 runs to 14 residues. The V and J ends lost 2 bases and 3 bases respectively, with 11 bases between them. CDR3 DNA sequence: TGTGCCAGCAGTTACGGGGGATCCCGCTACGAGCAGTACTTC. Translation: CASSYGGSRYEQYF.

The chain has TRBV6-5 and TRBJ1-2, with TRBD1 identical over 10 bases. The germline V gene has CDR1 MNHEY and CDR2 SVGAGI. J gave up 5 bases and V 6 bases, and 3 bases lay outside the gene matches. This CDR3 spans 13 amino acids. CDR3 coding DNA: TGTGCCAGCAGGGGACAGGGGAATTATGGCTACACCTTC. This sequence encodes CASRGQGNYGYTF.

The V call is TRBV7-2, the J call TRBJ2-1; D might be TRBD2 (6 bases). Per germline, CDR1 SGHTA and CDR2 FQGNSA. The length of the CDR3 is 14 residues. V was pared by 5 bases and J by 10 bases, with 18 bases between. This CDR3 is CASSHSVGGSEQFF. CDR3 nucleotides: TGTGCCAGCAGCCACTCGGTGGGAGGCTCCGAGCAGTTCTTC.

This clone is a singleton in its sample. Other nucleotide sequences in the sample specify the same CDR3. The chain is built from TRBV19 and TRBJ2-7, with a tentative D call TRBD1 (6 bases). CDR3 length: 13 residues. Germline CDR1 is LNHDA and CDR2 is SQIVND (reference sequence). V was pared by 3 bases and J by 2 bases, with 8 bases between. The CDR3 loop is CASSIQGTYEQYF. The CDR3 nucleotides are TGTGCCAGTAGTATTCAGGGGACCTACGAGCAGTACTTC.

This chain links TRBV4-1 with TRBJ1-1; TRBD1 matches at 8 bases. In germline, CDR1 is MGHRA, CDR2 YSYEKL. The ends lost 4 bases at V and 7 bases at J; junction bases unmatched: 17. This CDR3 is built from 17 residues. In DNA, the CDR3 is TGCGCCAGCAGCCGGAGAAACGACCCAGGGGGCGAAGGTGAAGCTTTCTTT. Translated: CASSRRNDPGGEGEAFF.

This clone was picked up a small number of times. The chain employs TRBV5-1 and TRBJ1-3; possibly TRBD1 for D (6 bases). V lost 6 bases to trimming and J lost 0 bases, with 10 bases between them. Per the germline V gene, CDR1 is SGHRS and CDR2 is YFSETQ. CDR3 length: 14 residues. The CDR3 loop is CASTADSSGNTIYF. For the CDR3, the DNA is TGCGCCAGCACCGCGGACAGCTCTGGAAACACCATATATTTT.

The rearrangement uses TRBV19 and TRBJ1-1; D unclear. The CDR3 loop spans 12 amino acids. Germline CDR1 reads LNHDA; CDR2 reads SQIVND (reference sequence). Trimming cost V 7 bases and J 1 base, with 7 bases left between them. This CDR3 is CASTEGNTEAFF. CDR3 DNA: TGTGCCAGTACGGAGGGGAACACTGAAGCTTTCTTT. The entire variable domain, with the rest obtained from reference TRBV19 and TRBJ1-1, is as follows: DGGITQSPKYLFRKEGQNVTLSCEQNLNHDAMYWYRQDPGQGLRLIYYSQIVNDFQKGDIAEGYSVSREKKESFPLTVTSAQKNPTAFYLCASTEGNTEAFFGQGTRLTVV.

The chain combines TRBV28 with TRBJ2-6; unclear D gene. Trimming took off 3 bases at V and 2 bases at J, with 11 bases between the two ends. The germline V gene has CDR1 MDHEN and CDR2 SYDVKM. This CDR3 contains 16 residues. The CDR3 DNA follows: TGTGCCAGCAGTTTTCGAGGCGCCCCTGGGGCCAACGTCCTGACTTTC. This encodes CASSFRGAPGANVLTF.

The chain links TRBV27 to TRBJ1-5; TRBD1 is a possible D gene (5 bases). The CDR3 is 15 amino acids. Germline values: CDR1 MNHEY, CDR2 SMNVEV (reference sequence). V lost 6 bases, J lost 5 bases, and 17 bases lay in between. The CDR3 sequence: CASRDHGTYDQPQHF. In DNA, the CDR3 is TGTGCCAGCAGAGACCACGGGACCTATGATCAGCCCCAGCATTTT.